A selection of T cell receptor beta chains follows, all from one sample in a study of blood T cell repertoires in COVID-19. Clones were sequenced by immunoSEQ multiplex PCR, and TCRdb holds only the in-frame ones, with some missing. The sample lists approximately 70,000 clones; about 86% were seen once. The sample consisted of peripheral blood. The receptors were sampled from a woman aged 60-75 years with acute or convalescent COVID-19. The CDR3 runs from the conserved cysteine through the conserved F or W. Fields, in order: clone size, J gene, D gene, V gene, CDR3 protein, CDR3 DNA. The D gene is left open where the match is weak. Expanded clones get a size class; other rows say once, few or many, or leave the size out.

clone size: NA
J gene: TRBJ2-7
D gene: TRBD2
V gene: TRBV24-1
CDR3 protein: CATSDFYWSSGGPTPYEQYF
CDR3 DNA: TGTGCCACCAGTGATTTTTACTGGTCGTCGGGGGGGCCAACCCCCTACGAGCAGTACTTC

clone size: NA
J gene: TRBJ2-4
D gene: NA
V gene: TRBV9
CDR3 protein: CASSVAGRGIQYF
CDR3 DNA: TGTGCCAGCAGCGTAGCCGGGAGAGGCATTCAGTACTTC

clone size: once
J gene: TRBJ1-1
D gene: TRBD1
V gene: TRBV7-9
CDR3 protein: CASSLGQGAEGAFF
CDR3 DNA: TGTGCCAGCAGCCTAGGACAGGGGGCAGAAGGAGCTTTCTTT

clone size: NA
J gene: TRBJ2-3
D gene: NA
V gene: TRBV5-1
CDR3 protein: CASSPRTSSTDTQYF
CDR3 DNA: TGCGCCAGCAGCCCTCGGACATCTAGCACAGATACGCAGTATTTT

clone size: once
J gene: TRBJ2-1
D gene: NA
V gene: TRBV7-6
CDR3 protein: CASSLGLAPSREQFF
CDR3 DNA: TGTGCCAGCAGCTTAGGCCTAGCGCCGAGTCGTGAGCAGTTCTTC

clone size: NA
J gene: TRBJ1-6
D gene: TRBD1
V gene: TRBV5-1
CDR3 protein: CASSPSTGGRSPLHF
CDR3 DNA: TGCGCCAGCAGCCCATCGACAGGGGGAAGATCACCCCTCCACTTT

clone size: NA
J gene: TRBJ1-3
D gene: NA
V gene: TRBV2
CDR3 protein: CASKRNTIYF
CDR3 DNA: TGTGCCAGCAAGCGAAACACCATATATTTT

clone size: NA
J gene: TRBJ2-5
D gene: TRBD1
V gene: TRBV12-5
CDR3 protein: CASGLVLGTGAETQYF
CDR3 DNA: TGTGCTAGTGGTTTGGTACTCGGGACAGGGGCAGAGACCCAGTACTTC

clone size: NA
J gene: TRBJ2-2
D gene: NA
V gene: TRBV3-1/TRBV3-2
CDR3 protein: CASSQVQGANTGELFF
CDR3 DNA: TGTGCCAGCAGCCAAGTTCAGGGCGCGAACACCGGGGAGCTGTTTTTT

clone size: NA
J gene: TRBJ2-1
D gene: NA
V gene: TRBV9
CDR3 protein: CASSVGFGGIGSANEQFF
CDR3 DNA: TGTGCCAGCAGCGTAGGCTTCGGGGGTATCGGTAGCGCCAATGAGCAGTTCTTC

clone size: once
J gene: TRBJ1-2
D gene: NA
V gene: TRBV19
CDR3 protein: CASSIRGGVGYTF
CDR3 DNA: TGTGCCAGTAGTATACGGGGGGGCGTTGGCTACACCTTC

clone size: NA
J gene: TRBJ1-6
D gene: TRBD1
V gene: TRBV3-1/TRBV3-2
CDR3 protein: CASSETGGKTSF
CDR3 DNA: TGTGCCAGCAGCGAGACAGGGGGGAAAACGAGTTTT

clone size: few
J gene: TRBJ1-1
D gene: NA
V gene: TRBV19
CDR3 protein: CASSTFLGGGTEAFF
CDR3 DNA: TGTGCCAGTAGTACGTTTTTGGGGGGAGGTACTGAAGCTTTCTTT

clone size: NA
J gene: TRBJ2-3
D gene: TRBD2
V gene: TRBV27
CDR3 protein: CASSRLAGGRASTDTQYF
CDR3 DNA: TGTGCCAGCAGCCGACTAGCGGGGGGCCGTGCTAGCACAGATACGCAGTATTTT

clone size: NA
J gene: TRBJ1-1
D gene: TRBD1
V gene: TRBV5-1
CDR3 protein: CASSQGTGAYMNTEAFF
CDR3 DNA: TGCGCCAGCAGCCAGGGGACAGGGGCTTATATGAACACTGAAGCTTTCTTT

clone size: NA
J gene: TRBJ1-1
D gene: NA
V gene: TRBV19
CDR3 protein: CASSLPRDRTEAFF
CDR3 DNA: TGTGCCAGTAGTCTACCACGAGACAGGACTGAAGCTTTCTTT

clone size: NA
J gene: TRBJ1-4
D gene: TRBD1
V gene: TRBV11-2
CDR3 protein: CASSPSITGVNEKLFF
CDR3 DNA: TGTGCCAGCAGCCCTTCGATTACAGGGGTTAATGAAAAACTGTTTTTT

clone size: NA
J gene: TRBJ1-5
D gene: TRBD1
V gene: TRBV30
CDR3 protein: CAWSVISGGDQPQHF
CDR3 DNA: TGTGCCTGGAGTGTAATATCAGGGGGCGATCAGCCCCAGCATTTT

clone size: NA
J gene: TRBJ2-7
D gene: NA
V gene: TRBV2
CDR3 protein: CASGSREQYF
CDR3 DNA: TGTGCCAGCGGTAGTCGGGAGCAGTACTTC

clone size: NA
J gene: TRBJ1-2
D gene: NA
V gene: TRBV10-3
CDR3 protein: CAISSQGNGYTF
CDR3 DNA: TGTGCCATCAGTTCCCAGGGTAATGGCTACACCTTC

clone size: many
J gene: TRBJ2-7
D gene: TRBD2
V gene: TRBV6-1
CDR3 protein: CASSEVAGGTKEQYF
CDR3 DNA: TGTGCCAGCAGTGAAGTGGCGGGGGGCACGAAGGAGCAGTACTTC

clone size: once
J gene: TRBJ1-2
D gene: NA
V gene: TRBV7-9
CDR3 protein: CASSHINSGVNGYTF
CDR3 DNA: TGTGCCAGCAGCCATATCAATTCGGGGGTTAATGGCTACACCTTC

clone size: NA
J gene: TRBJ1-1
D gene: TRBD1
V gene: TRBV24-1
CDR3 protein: CATSDPGQGTEAFF
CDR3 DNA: TGTGCCACCAGTGACCCTGGACAGGGAACTGAAGCTTTCTTT

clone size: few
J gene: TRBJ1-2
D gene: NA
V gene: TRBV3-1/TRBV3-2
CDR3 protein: CASSQSEKSNGYTF
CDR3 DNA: TGTGCCAGCAGCCAATCTGAGAAATCGAATGGCTACACCTTC

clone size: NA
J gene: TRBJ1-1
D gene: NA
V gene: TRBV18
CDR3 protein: CASSTVNTEAFF
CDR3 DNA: TGTGCCAGCTCAACTGTGAACACTGAAGCTTTCTTT

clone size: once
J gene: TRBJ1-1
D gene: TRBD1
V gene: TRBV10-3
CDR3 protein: CAIRGTGMNTEAFF
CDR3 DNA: TGTGCCATCAGGGGGACAGGCATGAACACTGAAGCTTTCTTT

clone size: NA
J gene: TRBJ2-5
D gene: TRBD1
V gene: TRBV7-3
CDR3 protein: CASSPGTGGQETQYF
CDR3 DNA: TGTGCCAGCAGCCCGGGGACAGGGGGGCAAGAGACCCAGTACTTC

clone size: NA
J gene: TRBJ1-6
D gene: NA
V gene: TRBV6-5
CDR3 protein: CASSYSTRTHNSPLHF
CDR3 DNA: TGTGCCAGCAGTTACTCAACCAGAACCCATAATTCACCCCTCCACTTT

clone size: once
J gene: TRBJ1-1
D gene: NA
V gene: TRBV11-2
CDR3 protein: CASSLEPLTGYTEAFF
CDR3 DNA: TGTGCCAGCAGCTTAGAACCACTTACAGGGTACACTGAAGCTTTCTTT

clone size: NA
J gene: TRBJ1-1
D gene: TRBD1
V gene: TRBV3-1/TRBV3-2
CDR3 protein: CASSRSQGAIGEAFF
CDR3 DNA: TGTGCCAGCAGCCGATCACAGGGGGCCATCGGTGAAGCTTTCTTT

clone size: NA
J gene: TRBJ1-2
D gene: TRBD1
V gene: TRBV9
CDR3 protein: CASSPGTGGYGYTF
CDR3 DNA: TGTGCCAGCAGCCCTGGGACAGGGGGCTATGGCTACACCTTC

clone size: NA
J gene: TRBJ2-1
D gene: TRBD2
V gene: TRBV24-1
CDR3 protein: CATSDSLGLAEEQFF
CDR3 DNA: TGTGCCACCAGTGATTCATTGGGACTAGCGGAGGAGCAGTTCTTC

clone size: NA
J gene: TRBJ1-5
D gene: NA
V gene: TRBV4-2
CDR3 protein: CASSQDSSANQPQHF
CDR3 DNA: TGTGCCAGCAGCCAAGATAGTAGTGCTAATCAGCCCCAGCATTTT

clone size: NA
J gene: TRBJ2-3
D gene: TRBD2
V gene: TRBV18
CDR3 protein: CASSPPSGGADTQYF
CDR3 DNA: TGTGCCAGCTCACCACCTAGCGGGGGGGCAGATACGCAGTATTTT

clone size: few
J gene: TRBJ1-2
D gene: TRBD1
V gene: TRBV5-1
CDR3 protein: CASSPTGGDLYGYTF
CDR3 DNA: TGCGCCAGCAGCCCGACAGGGGGCGACCTCTATGGCTACACCTTC

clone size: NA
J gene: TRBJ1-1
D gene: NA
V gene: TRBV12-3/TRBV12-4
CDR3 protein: CASSQNTEAFF
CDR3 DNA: TGTGCCAGCAGCCAGAACACTGAAGCTTTCTTT

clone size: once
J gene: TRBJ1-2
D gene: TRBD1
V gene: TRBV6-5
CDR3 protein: CASSTQTGGDYGYTF
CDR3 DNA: TGTGCCAGCAGTACCCAAACAGGGGGCGACTATGGCTACACCTTC

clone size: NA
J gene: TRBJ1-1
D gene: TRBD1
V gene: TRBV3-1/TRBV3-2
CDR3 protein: CASTEQGAAGEAFF
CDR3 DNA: TGTGCCAGCACCGAACAGGGGGCGGCGGGTGAAGCTTTCTTT

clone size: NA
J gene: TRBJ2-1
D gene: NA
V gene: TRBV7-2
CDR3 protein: CASSLGGEQFF
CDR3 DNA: TGTGCCAGCAGCTTAGGCGGGGAGCAGTTCTTC

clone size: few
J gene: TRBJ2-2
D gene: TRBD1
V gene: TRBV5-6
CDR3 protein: CASSFLDREEGELFF
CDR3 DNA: TGTGCCAGCAGCTTCCTGGACAGGGAGGAAGGGGAGCTGTTTTTT

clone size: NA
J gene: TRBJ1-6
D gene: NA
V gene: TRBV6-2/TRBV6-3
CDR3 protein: CASSYSSSNSPLHF
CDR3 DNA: TGTGCCAGCAGTTACTCGAGCTCAAATTCACCCCTCCACTTT

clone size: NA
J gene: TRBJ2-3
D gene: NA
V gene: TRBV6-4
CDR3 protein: CASSGTSGQLSTDTQYF
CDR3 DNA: TGTGCCAGCAGTGGCACCTCCGGACAGCTAAGCACAGATACGCAGTATTTT

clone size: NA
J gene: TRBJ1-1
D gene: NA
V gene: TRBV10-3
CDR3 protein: CAISVMNTEAFF
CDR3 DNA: TGTGCCATCAGTGTTATGAACACTGAAGCTTTCTTT

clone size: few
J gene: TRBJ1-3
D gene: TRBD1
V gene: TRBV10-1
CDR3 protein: CASQATGGPGNTIYF
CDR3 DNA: TGCGCCAGCCAAGCTACAGGGGGCCCTGGAAACACCATATATTTT

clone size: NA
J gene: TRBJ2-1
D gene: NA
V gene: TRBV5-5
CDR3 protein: CASSLDIRSRLYNEQFF
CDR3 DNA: TGTGCCAGCAGCTTAGATATTAGATCTCGCCTCTACAATGAGCAGTTCTTC

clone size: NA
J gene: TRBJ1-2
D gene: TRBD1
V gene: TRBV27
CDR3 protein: CASSQGAGYGYTF
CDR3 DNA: TGTGCCAGCAGCCAGGGGGCCGGGTATGGCTACACCTTC

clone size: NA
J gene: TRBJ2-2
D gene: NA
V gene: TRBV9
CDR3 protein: CASSARQATNTGELFF
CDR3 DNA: TGTGCCAGCAGCGCTCGACAGGCCACGAACACCGGGGAGCTGTTTTTT

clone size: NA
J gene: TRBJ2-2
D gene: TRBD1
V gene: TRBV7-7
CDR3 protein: CASSPGGLSNTGELFF
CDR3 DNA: TGTGCCAGCAGCCCAGGGGGTCTGTCGAACACCGGGGAGCTGTTTTTT

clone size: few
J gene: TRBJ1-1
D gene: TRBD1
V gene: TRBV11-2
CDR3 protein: CASSFVQGGSEAFF
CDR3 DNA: TGTGCCAGCAGCTTTGTACAGGGGGGCTCTGAAGCTTTCTTT

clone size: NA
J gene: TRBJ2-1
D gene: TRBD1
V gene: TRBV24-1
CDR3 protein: CATSDFTGGGNEQFF
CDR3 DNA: TGTGCCACCAGTGATTTTACAGGGGGCGGGAATGAGCAGTTCTTC

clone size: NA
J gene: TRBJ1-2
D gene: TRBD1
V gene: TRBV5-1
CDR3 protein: CASSEGQANGYTF
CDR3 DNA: TGCGCCAGCAGCGAGGGACAGGCGAATGGCTACACCTTC

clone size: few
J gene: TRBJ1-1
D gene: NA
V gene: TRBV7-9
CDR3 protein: CASSLGRVNTEAFF
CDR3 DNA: TGTGCCAGCAGCTTAGGTCGGGTCAACACTGAAGCTTTCTTT

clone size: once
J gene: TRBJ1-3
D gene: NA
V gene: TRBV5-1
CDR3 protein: CASSPLGGAEDTIYF
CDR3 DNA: TGCGCCAGCAGCCCGTTAGGGGGGGCTGAGGACACCATATATTTT

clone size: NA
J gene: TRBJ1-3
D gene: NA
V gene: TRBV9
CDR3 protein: CASSVVGGGLGSGNTIYF
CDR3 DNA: TGTGCCAGCAGCGTAGTTGGAGGAGGGCTGGGGAGTGGAAACACCATATATTTT

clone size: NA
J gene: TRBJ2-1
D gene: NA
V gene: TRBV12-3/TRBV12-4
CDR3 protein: CASGALEQFF
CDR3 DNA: TGTGCCAGCGGGGCACTGGAGCAGTTCTTC

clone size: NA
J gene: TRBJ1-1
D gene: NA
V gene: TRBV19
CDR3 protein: CASSIAPGVTEAFF
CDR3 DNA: TGTGCCAGTAGTATAGCGCCGGGAGTCACTGAAGCTTTCTTT